The 32 T cell receptor beta chains in this list originate from one sample, sequenced in a study of Ad26.COV2.S vaccination and SARS-CoV-2 variants. The data were produced by immunoSEQ multiplex PCR, yet TCRdb's version contains in-frame clones alone and is incomplete. The sample lists around 380,000 clones, 88% occurring once. Specified treatment: roughly 18 received Ad26.COV2.S at low or high dose, single or two shots; about 5 received placebo; per-sample allocation not given. Specimen acquisition occurred on day 63 following the initial vaccine or placebo injection. Sample: peripheral blood, taken in a trial of Ad26.COV2.S vaccine versus placebo. The receptors here all came from a person aged 18-65 years who received the Ad26.COV2.S COVID-19 vaccine or a placebo.

The chain employs TRBV10-3 and TRBJ1-1; a weak D match, TRBD1 (6 bases). The V end lost 2 bases, the J end lost 10 bases, and 11 bases lay between the germline ends. The CDR3 is 12 amino acids. Germline CDR1 and CDR2: ENHRY and SYGVKD. CDR3 region: CAISEAPGAAFF. DNA for the CDR3: TGTGCCATCAGTGAGGCCCCGGGGGCAGCTTTCTTT.

This clone is a singleton in its sample. The chain links TRBV13 to TRBJ1-3; TRBD1 matches at 7 bases. V lost 2 bases to trimming and J lost 4 bases; unmatched junction nucleotides: 8. The CDR3 is 16 residues long. Germline V gene data show CDR1 as PRHDT and CDR2 as FYEKMQ (reference sequence). CDR3: CASSLIGRQGGNTIYF. CDR3 DNA sequence: TGTGCCAGCAGCTTAATTGGAAGACAGGGAGGAAACACCATATATTTT.

The CDR3 DNA is TGTGCCAGCAGGAGAGGCGACGATCGTGGCATTCAGTACTTC. Translating gives CASRRGDDRGIQYF. The chain recombines TRBV25-1 with TRBJ2-4; D is undetermined. Germline loops: CDR1 MGHDK, CDR2 SYGVNS. The CDR3 loop spans 14 amino acids. V dropped 6 bases and J dropped 9 bases, with 18 bases sitting between them.

The chain is built from TRBV9 and TRBJ1-3; D remains ambiguous. This CDR3 comprises 14 residues. Germline CDR1 and CDR2: SGDLS and YYNGEE. The ends were cut back, 0 bases at V and 4 bases at J, with 8 bases in the middle. CDR3 sequence reads: CASSVDQKGNTIYF. Written as DNA, the CDR3 is TGTGCCAGCAGCGTAGATCAGAAAGGAAACACCATATATTTT.

On this clone: A read error may account for a junction end that differs from germline. CDR3 in DNA: TGTGCCAGCAGTGTAGCGGGGAGCACAGATACGCAGTATTTT. Translating gives CASSVAGSTDTQYF. V usage is TRBV9 and J usage is TRBJ2-3, with TRBD2 identical over 8 bases. This CDR3 has 14 residues. Germline-derived CDR1 and CDR2 are SGDLS and YYNGEE.

V is TRBV19 and J is TRBJ2-2; D is possibly TRBD1 or TRBD2 (5 bases each). Trimming removed 5 bases from V and 0 bases from J, with 13 bases in between. This CDR3 has 16 residues. The germline V gene has CDR1 LNHDA and CDR2 SQIVND (reference sequence). CDR3: CASSPPEGPNTGELFF. The CDR3 DNA reads TGTGCCAGTAGTCCTCCAGAGGGGCCGAACACCGGGGAGCTGTTTTTT.

This sequence joins TRBV30 and TRBJ2-2; D is uncertain. The germline V gene has CDR1 GTSNPN and CDR2 SVGIG (reference sequence). V lost 2 bases, J lost 4 bases, and 5 bases lay in between. The CDR3 is made up of 12 amino acids. CDR3 nucleotides: TGTGCCTGGAGTTACCTCACCGGGGAGCTGTTTTTT. This codes for CAWSYLTGELFF.

V usage is TRBV29-1 and J usage is TRBJ1-5, with D unclear. The CDR3 runs to 12 residues. Trimming took off 4 bases at V and 3 bases at J, with 7 bases between the two ends. The germline CDR1 and CDR2 sequences are SQVTM and ANQGSEA. In DNA form, the CDR3 reads TGCAGCGTTGGGGAGTACAATCAGCCCCAGCATTTT. Amino acids: CSVGEYNQPQHF.

V usage is TRBV19 and J usage is TRBJ1-2, with 8 nucleotides matching TRBD1. V lost 1 base to trimming and J lost 2 bases; unmatched junction nucleotides: 6. The CDR3 is 16 amino acids. CDR1 and CDR2 from the germline V gene are LNHDA and SQIVND (reference sequence). The CDR3 is CASSIGDRSVNYGYTF. In nucleotides, the CDR3 is TGTGCCAGTAGTATAGGGGACAGGTCCGTCAACTATGGCTACACCTTC.

The gene calls are TRBV6-5 and TRBJ1-4, with TRBD1 matching over 9 bases. Germline CDR1 MNHEY, CDR2 SVGAGI. V shed 2 bases, J shed 1 base, and the junction held 2 bases outside the gene matches. The CDR3 runs to 16 residues. In DNA, the CDR3 is TGTGCCAGCAGTTACCGACAGGGGGTAACTAATGAAAAACTGTTTTTT. Protein product: CASSYRQGVTNEKLFF.

The chain joins TRBV6-1 to TRBJ1-3; D unresolved. This CDR3 is 16 amino acids long. Looked up from germline, CDR1 is MNHNS and CDR2 is SASEGT. Trimming shortened V by 0 bases and J by 0 bases, and 9 bases separated the two germline ends. The CDR3 DNA follows: TGTGCCAGCAGTGAAGCCCGCAGGTCCTCTGGAAACACCATATATTTT. Its protein is CASSEARRSSGNTIYF.

The chain has TRBV27 and TRBJ2-1, with TRBD1 as a possible D gene (5 bases). From germline, CDR1 is MNHEY and CDR2 SMNVEV (reference sequence). Trimming removed 7 bases from V and 7 bases from J, with 14 bases in between. There are 13 residues in the CDR3. The CDR3 spells CASTHSRDNEQFF. For the CDR3, the DNA is TGTGCCAGCACCCATTCCAGGGATAATGAGCAGTTCTTC.

The chain recombines TRBV5-1 with TRBJ2-2; D may be TRBD1 (6 bases). Between the trimmed V and J ends, which lost 5 bases and 6 bases, there was a span of 11 bases. Per germline, CDR1 SGHRS and CDR2 YFSETQ. This CDR3 has 13 amino acids. The CDR3 protein is CASRDSHAGELFF. CDR3 DNA sequence: TGCGCCAGCAGGGACAGCCACGCCGGGGAGCTGTTTTTT.

This clone was found a few times. The genes are TRBV19 and TRBJ1-6; TRBD1 matches 8 bases. From germline, CDR1 is LNHDA and CDR2 SQIVND (reference sequence). The CDR3 runs 15 residues. V lost 6 bases, J lost 9 bases, and 10 bases stayed unmatched. CDR3 residues: CASSTTGGHVSPLHF. Written as DNA, the CDR3 is TGTGCCAGTAGCACTACAGGGGGTCATGTTTCACCCCTCCACTTT.

This clone has a single count. V is TRBV10-3 and J is TRBJ2-3; no clear D. The V end was cut by 0 bases, the J end by 6 bases, with 13 bases between. Germline CDR1 ENHRY, CDR2 SYGVKD. CDR3 size: 15 residues. CDR3 sequence reads: CAISESGRWRDTQYF. DNA for the CDR3: TGTGCCATCAGTGAGTCGGGCCGTTGGCGGGATACGCAGTATTTT.

The rearrangement uses TRBV20-1 and TRBJ1-2; maybe TRBD1 (6 bases). Per the germline V gene, CDR1 is DFQATT and CDR2 is SNEGSKA (reference sequence). The CDR3 extends over 14 amino acids. V gave up 3 bases and J gave up 1 base, with 12 bases separating them. The CDR3 reads CSASRDKHNYGYTF. Here the CDR3 DNA reads TGCAGTGCTAGTAGGGACAAACATAACTATGGCTACACCTTC.

The chain is built from TRBV19 and TRBJ2-7, with D perhaps matching TRBD1 (5 bases). Trimming cost V 6 bases and J 9 bases, with 15 bases left between them. CDR1 and CDR2 (germline): LNHDA, SQIVND (reference sequence). The CDR3 contains 12 residues. This CDR3 is CASSRQGSGQYF. The CDR3 region has the DNA TGTGCCAGTAGCCGTCAGGGTTCAGGGCAGTACTTC.

This rearrangement joins TRBV29-1 to TRBJ1-5; D is ambiguous. Germline V gene data show CDR1 as SQVTM and CDR2 as ANQGSEA. This CDR3 has 16 amino acids. V lost 2 bases and J lost 1, with 15 bases in between. The chain's CDR3 is CSVEWEGNESNQPQHF. The CDR3 DNA reads TGCAGCGTTGAATGGGAGGGAAATGAGAGCAATCAGCCCCAGCATTTT.

The chain uses TRBV7-2 and TRBJ2-2; 9 nucleotides line up with TRBD1. CDR1 is SGHTA, CDR2 FQGNSA, per germline. Trimming removed 5 bases from V and 7 bases from J; junction bases left unmatched: 8. The CDR3 length is 15 residues. The CDR3 sequence: CASSKLDRGFGELFF. The CDR3, as DNA: TGTGCCAGCAGCAAACTGGACAGGGGTTTCGGGGAGCTGTTTTTT.

This clone was observed a few times. V and J are TRBV6-6 and TRBJ1-3; no clear D gene. The CDR3 runs 12 residues. Germline V gives CDR1 MNHNY, CDR2 SVGAGI (reference sequence). Trimming stripped 8 bases from V and 4 bases from J, with 9 bases between. This CDR3 reads CASLSGGNTIYF. The DNA of the CDR3 is TGTGCCAGCCTTTCTGGGGGAAACACCATATATTTT.

The DNA for the CDR3 is TGCGCCAGCAGTGAACAGGGCCCCGAGACCCAGTACTTC. Protein: CASSEQGPETQYF. V usage is TRBV10-2 and J usage is TRBJ2-5, with a tentative D call TRBD1 (6 bases). V lost 3 bases and J lost 5, with 10 bases in between. This CDR3 is built from 13 residues. Germline V gene sequence: CDR1 WSHSY, CDR2 SAAADI.

DNA for the CDR3: TGTGCCATCAGTGCTGGCACTAGCGGGGGATCAGATACGCAGTATTTT. This encodes CAISAGTSGGSDTQYF. The gene calls are TRBV10-3 and TRBJ2-3, with 11 nucleotides matching TRBD2. This CDR3 region has 16 residues. CDR1 is ENHRY and CDR2 is SYGVKD in the germline V gene. Trimming took 4 bases from V and 4 from J; bases not matched to a gene: 7.

The chain links TRBV4-1 to TRBJ2-7, with a weak D call TRBD1 (5 bases). From germline, CDR1 is MGHRA and CDR2 YSYEKL. Trimming took off 0 bases at V and 4 bases at J, with 13 bases between the two ends. CDR3 length equals 15 residues. In nucleotides, the CDR3 is TGCGCCAGCAGCCAAGAGGCACAGGTCCTTTACGAGCAGTACTTC. Its translation: CASSQEAQVLYEQYF.

The V call is TRBV4-2, the J call TRBJ1-2; D is uncertain. The CDR3 spans 16 residues. V was pared by 0 bases and J by 0 bases, with 11 bases between. The germline CDR1 and CDR2 sequences are LGHNA and YNFKEQ. CDR3 region: CASSQDRESANYGYTF. The CDR3 region has the DNA TGTGCCAGCAGCCAAGATCGGGAGTCCGCTAACTATGGCTACACCTTC.

In its sample, this clone was seen a few times. This sample also contains other DNA sequences that code for the same CDR3. The rearrangement joins TRBV18 to TRBJ1-5; no reliable D call. Germline CDR1 KGHSH, CDR2 LQKENI. The CDR3 has 14 residues. Trimming pared 0 bases from V and 2 bases from J, leaving 5 bases between. This chain's CDR3 is CASSPPGGNQPQHF. In DNA, the CDR3 is TGTGCCAGCTCACCACCGGGCGGCAATCAGCCCCAGCATTTT.

A few counts support this clone. The chain joins TRBV4-1 to TRBJ1-4; 9 bases match TRBD1. V lost 2 bases to trimming and J lost 7 bases; unmatched junction nucleotides: 8. Germline V CDR1 and CDR2: MGHRA, YSYEKL. The CDR3 loop spans 16 amino acids. The CDR3 DNA reads TGCGCCAGCAGCCAAAACCCGGGACAGGGAAGTGAAAAACTGTTTTTT. Translation gives CASSQNPGQGSEKLFF.

The chain uses TRBV10-1 and TRBJ2-5; 12 bases match TRBD1. Germline CDR1 reads WNHNN; CDR2 reads SYGVQD (reference sequence). This CDR3 has 15 amino acids. The trim removed 10 bases at V and 5 bases at J, leaving 11 bases unmatched. For the CDR3, the DNA is TGCGCCACCAGAAAAGGGACAGGGGGCTGGGAGACCCAGTACTTC. Translated, it gives CATRKGTGGWETQYF.

The chain recombines TRBV19 with TRBJ2-3; no clear D. Trimming left V 3 bases short and J 2 bases short, with 6 bases between. Germline V gene sequence: CDR1 LNHDA, CDR2 SQIVND (reference sequence). The CDR3 is made up of 13 amino acids. CDR3 sequence (DNA): TGTGCCAGTAGTATTGGTCCCACAGATACGCAGTATTTT. It specifies CASSIGPTDTQYF.

The chain is built from TRBV4-1 and TRBJ1-4; TRBD1 might be the D (5 bases). V lost 6 bases and J 0 bases, leaving 14 bases between the germline ends. The CDR3 covers 16 residues. The germline CDR1 and CDR2 sequences are MGHRA and YSYEKL. CDR3 amino acids: CASRGTVVATNEKLFF. The CDR3, as DNA: TGCGCCAGCAGGGGGACGGTAGTTGCAACTAATGAAAAACTGTTTTTT.

The chain links TRBV5-1 to TRBJ2-3; D remains ambiguous. Germline V gene sequence: CDR1 SGHRS, CDR2 YFSETQ. The CDR3 is 13 amino acids. V lost 5 bases and J lost 0, with 7 bases in between. Written as DNA, the CDR3 is TGCGCCAGCAGTGGGCAAAGCACAGATACGCAGTATTTT. Residues: CASSGQSTDTQYF.

The chain has TRBV10-3 and TRBJ1-2; D is unclear. CDR3 length: 14 amino acids. V dropped 2 bases and J dropped 6 bases, with 13 bases sitting between them. CDR1 ENHRY and CDR2 SYGVKD come from the germline V gene. The CDR3 DNA reads TGTGCCATCAGTGAGCTCTCGGGATTAGATGGCTACACCTTC. Its translation is CAISELSGLDGYTF.

This sequence joins TRBV19 and TRBJ2-3, with D perhaps assigned TRBD1 or TRBD2 (5 bases each). Germline V gene data show CDR1 as LNHDA and CDR2 as SQIVND (reference sequence). The CDR3 spans 14 residues. V dropped 4 bases and J dropped 10 bases, with 18 bases sitting between them. The CDR3: CASSKGPAAWAQYF. CDR3 DNA: TGTGCCAGTAGTAAGGGGCCAGCGGCGTGGGCGCAGTATTTT.